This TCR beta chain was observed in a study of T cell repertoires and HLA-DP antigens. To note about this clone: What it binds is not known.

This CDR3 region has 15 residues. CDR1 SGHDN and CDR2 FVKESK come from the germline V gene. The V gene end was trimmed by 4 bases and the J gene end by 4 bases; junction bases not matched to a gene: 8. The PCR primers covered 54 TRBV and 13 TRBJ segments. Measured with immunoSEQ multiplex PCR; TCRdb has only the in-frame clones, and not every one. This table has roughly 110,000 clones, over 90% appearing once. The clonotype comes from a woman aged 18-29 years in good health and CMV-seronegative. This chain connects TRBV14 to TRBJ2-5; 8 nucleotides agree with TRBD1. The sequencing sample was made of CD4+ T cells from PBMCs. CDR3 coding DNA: TGTGCCAGCAGCCGACAGGACAGGGTAGGAGAGACCCAGTACTTC. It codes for CASSRQDRVGETQYF.